The clone carrying this TCR beta chain turned up a few times. No antigen is known for it. This sample stems from a study of CD8 T cells in ankylosing spondylitis. The germline V and J ends were trimmed by 5 bases and 7 bases, with 17 bases remaining between them. The CDR3 totals 15 residues. Germline CDR1 and CDR2: MNHNS and SASEGT. Quantitative 5'-RACE with molecular barcodes was used to make the TCR beta libraries. MiXCR was run by TCRdb on the 5' RACE reads, yielding one entry per CDR3 protein. The table lists a few hundred thousand distinct CDR3 sequences, about a fifth of them singletons. Findings and caveats of the study: Disease-linked clones reportedly showed significant enrichment in matched ankylosing spondylitis synovial fluid. Seven to nine highly homologous variants made up a TCR beta motif that seemed to typify ankylosing spondylitis blood. Disease-linked clones had a CD8+ phenotype and relatively low frequency in peripheral blood.

Source material: blood, either unsorted or a sorted T cell fraction (not recorded which). This receptor was obtained from a female donor with ankylosing spondylitis or in good health (not recorded which). The V gene is TRBV6-1, the J gene TRBJ2-2; D unresolved. Here the CDR3 reads CASSRAGLGGGELFF. CDR3 DNA: TGTGCCAGCAGTAGAGCCGGATTGGGTGGCGGGGAGCTGTTTTTT.